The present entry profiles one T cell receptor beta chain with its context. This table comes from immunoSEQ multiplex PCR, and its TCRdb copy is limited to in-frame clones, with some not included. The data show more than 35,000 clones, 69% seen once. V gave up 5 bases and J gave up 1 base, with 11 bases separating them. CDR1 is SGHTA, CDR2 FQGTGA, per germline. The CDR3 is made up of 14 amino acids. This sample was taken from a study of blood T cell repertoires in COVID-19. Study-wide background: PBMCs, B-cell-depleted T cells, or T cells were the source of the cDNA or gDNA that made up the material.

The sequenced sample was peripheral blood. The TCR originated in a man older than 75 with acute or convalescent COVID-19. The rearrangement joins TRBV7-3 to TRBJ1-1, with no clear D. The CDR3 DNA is TGTGCCAGCAGCCCACTCCCAAAGAACACTGAAGCTTTCTTT. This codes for CASSPLPKNTEAFF.